Below, 5 T cell receptor beta chains from the same sample are listed, as sequenced in a study of T cell responses to AZD1222 COVID-19 vaccine. Produced via immunoSEQ multiplex PCR; TCRdb's table is partial and in-frame only. The sample shows tens of thousands of clones, approximately 85% of them seen only once. The specimen was peripheral blood, collected on day 0 of AZD1222 vaccination. The receptors were gathered from an adult in good health.

V and J are TRBV19 and TRBJ2-1; 9 positions match TRBD1. CDR1 and CDR2 from the germline V gene are LNHDA and SQIVND (reference sequence). CDR3 length: 16 residues. The junction had 6 bases not matched to a gene; V was cut back by 0 bases and J by 6 bases. The CDR3 here is CASSIDGQGRGNEQFF. CDR3 nucleotide sequence: TGTGCCAGTAGTATAGATGGACAGGGGCGAGGCAATGAGCAGTTCTTC.

CDR3 in amino acids: CASSLGLVGYEQYF. The CDR3 bases are TGTGCCAGCAGCTTGGGACTAGTTGGTTACGAGCAGTACTTC. The V call is TRBV11-2, the J call TRBJ2-7; TRBD2 matches 8 bases. The CDR3 extends over 14 amino acids. Germline CDR1 reads SGHAT; CDR2 reads FQNNGV. V gave up 3 bases and J gave up 4 bases; unmatched junction bases: 5.

The V gene is TRBV27, the J gene TRBJ2-7; D possibly corresponds to TRBD2 (6 bases). CDR1 is MNHEY and CDR2 is SMNVEV in the germline V gene (reference sequence). V was cut by 2 bases and J by 0 bases, with 14 bases left in between. The CDR3 covers 16 residues. The CDR3 is CASSLRFAGGSYEQYF. The CDR3 nucleotides are TGTGCCAGCAGTTTAAGATTTGCCGGGGGCTCCTACGAGCAGTACTTC.

This clone was seen a handful of times. V usage is TRBV2 and J usage is TRBJ1-2; D might be TRBD1 (5 bases). V was clipped by 0 bases and J by 8 bases, with 13 bases between them. Germline CDR1 is SNHLY and CDR2 is FYNNEI. The CDR3 totals 14 residues. As DNA, the CDR3 is TGTGCCAGCAGTGAAGCGCGGCAGGGTGAAGGCTACACCTTC. As protein: CASSEARQGEGYTF.

The J gene is TRBJ2-7, the V gene TRBV25-1, with 7 bases aligning to TRBD1. The junction had 6 bases not matched to a gene; V was cut back by 4 bases and J by 3 bases. Per germline, CDR1 MGHDK and CDR2 SYGVNS. CDR3 size: 14 residues. The CDR3, as DNA: TGTGCCAGCAGTGGAACAGGGGCCGGCTACGAGCAGTACTTC. This encodes CASSGTGAGYEQYF.